Each of the 20 T cell receptor beta chains below was sequenced from the same sample in a study of shared clonotypes between healthy human individuals. Sequencing used immunoSEQ multiplex PCR; TCRdb keeps in-frame clones, though not all of them. The table includes 1.4 million or so clones, approximately 98.5% detected once. Sequenced: naive CD4+ T cells sorted from blood. The subset was: CD45RA+ positively selected. The receptors originated from a man aged 25-45 years in good health.

V and J are TRBV7-9 and TRBJ1-2; D remains ambiguous. The CDR3 totals 15 residues. With 5 bases removed from V and 4 bases from J, the gap between germline ends came to 17 bases. Germline CDR1 and CDR2: SEHNR and FQNEAQ (reference sequence). This CDR3 is CASSGVSTETYGYTF. CDR3 nucleotide sequence: TGTGCCAGCAGCGGAGTATCCACGGAAACCTATGGCTACACCTTC.

This clone showed up just a few times. The chain has TRBV5-8 and TRBJ2-7; D gene uncertain. V was clipped by 0 bases and J by 5 bases, with 3 bases between them. This CDR3 spans 11 amino acids. CDR1 SGHTS and CDR2 YDEGEE come from the germline V gene. The CDR3 DNA is TGTGCCAGCAGCTTGGCCCACGAGCAGTACTTC. Protein product: CASSLAHEQYF.

Remarks on this clone: Other DNA sequences within the sample encode an identical CDR3. V and J are TRBV5-1 and TRBJ2-7, with TRBD1 matching 7 bases. Germline V lookup: CDR1 SGHRS, CDR2 YFSETQ. J lost 2 bases, V lost 1 base, and 3 bases had no gene match. The CDR3 runs 14 residues. The CDR3 DNA reads as TGCGCCAGCAGCTTGAAGGGGGCCACCTACGAGCAGTACTTC. As protein: CASSLKGATYEQYF.

The chain employs TRBV28 and TRBJ2-3; D remains ambiguous. From germline, CDR1 is MDHEN and CDR2 SYDVKM. V shed 2 bases and J shed 3 bases, with 9 bases lying between them. The CDR3 is made up of 14 amino acids. The CDR3 sequence: CASSLLVTTDTQYF. The CDR3 DNA follows: TGTGCCAGCAGTTTACTGGTTACTACAGATACGCAGTATTTT.

This clone was recorded only once. The chain has TRBV5-6 and TRBJ1-1; D gene uncertain. The germline V gene has CDR1 SGHDT and CDR2 YYEEEE. CDR3 size: 16 residues. V was cut by 0 bases and J by 3 bases, with 15 bases left in between. CDR3 sequence (DNA): TGTGCCAGCAGCTTGGGACCCACTACGACGGACACTGAAGCTTTCTTT. Amino acid sequence: CASSLGPTTTDTEAFF.

The CDR3: CASSFDGTGGPNEQFF. The CDR3 DNA reads as TGTGCCAGCAGTTTTGATGGGACAGGGGGTCCCAATGAGCAGTTCTTC. V gene TRBV27 combines with J gene TRBJ2-1; 11 nucleotides line up with TRBD1. This CDR3 comprises 16 residues. V gave up 3 bases and J gave up 6 bases; unmatched junction bases: 7. The germline CDR1 and CDR2 sequences are MNHEY and SMNVEV (reference sequence).

The V gene is TRBV28, the J gene TRBJ2-7; 10 bases line up with TRBD1. J was trimmed by 5 bases and V by 5 bases; bases with no gene match: 6. Looked up from germline, CDR1 is MDHEN and CDR2 is SYDVKM. This CDR3 contains 14 residues. CDR3 protein: CASSLSGTGDEQYF. CDR3 DNA: TGTGCCAGCAGTCTCTCCGGGACAGGGGACGAGCAGTACTTC.

The chain carries TRBV7-2 and TRBJ1-3, with 10 nucleotides matching TRBD1. The CDR3 covers 17 residues. V shed 2 bases, J shed 0 bases, and the junction held 4 bases outside the gene matches. Germline CDR1 reads SGHTA; CDR2 reads FQGNSA. The CDR3 region has the DNA TGTGCCAGCAGCTTAAGGACAGGGGGTTTCTCTGGAAACACCATATATTTT. It encodes CASSLRTGGFSGNTIYF.

The chain employs TRBV19 and TRBJ1-2; D remains ambiguous. The V end was cut by 1 base, the J end by 5 bases, with 11 bases between. Germline values: CDR1 LNHDA, CDR2 SQIVND (reference sequence). The CDR3 spans 14 residues. This CDR3 reads CASSIGSRQYGYTF. The CDR3 bases are TGTGCCAGTAGTATAGGTAGTCGGCAATATGGCTACACCTTC.

The chain uses TRBV20-1 and TRBJ2-1; tentative D call: TRBD1 (6 bases). V was clipped by 4 bases and J by 9 bases, with 10 bases between them. The CDR3 runs to 11 residues. CDR1 is DFQATT, CDR2 SNEGSKA, per germline (reference sequence). CDR3 amino acids: CSAIQGVEQFF. DNA of the CDR3: TGCAGTGCTATACAGGGAGTTGAGCAGTTCTTC.

This clone has a single count. The chain couples TRBV21-1 to TRBJ2-7; TRBD2, the table's D call, lacks a check against the DNA. TRBV21-1 is labeled a pseudogene. CDR3 size: 13 residues. The DNA of the CDR3 is TGTGCCAGCAGCAAATCTAGCGCCTACGAGCAGTACTTC. Its protein is CASSKSSAYEQYF.

V usage is TRBV5-1 and J usage is TRBJ2-7; D not certain. Germline V gene lookup returns CDR1 SGHRS and CDR2 YFSETQ. This CDR3 is 17 amino acids long. Trimming cost V 0 bases and J 4 bases, with 20 bases left between them. The CDR3 spells CASSLAFQVGRTYEQYF. CDR3 nucleotides: TGCGCCAGCAGCTTGGCGTTTCAGGTCGGCAGGACGTACGAGCAGTACTTC.

The chain joins TRBV2 to TRBJ2-7; a possible D gene is TRBD2 (7 bases). The CDR3 covers 15 residues. CDR1 and CDR2 (germline): SNHLY, FYNNEI. Deletions cut 0 bases from V and 5 bases from J, with 14 bases between. As DNA, the CDR3 is TGTGCCAGCAGTGAAGCGCTTCGGGGGGACAACGAGCAGTACTTC. It codes for CASSEALRGDNEQYF.

The rearrangement links TRBV5-6 to TRBJ1-1, with D maybe TRBD1 (6 bases). Germline V gives CDR1 SGHDT, CDR2 YYEEEE. V gave up 4 bases and J gave up 1 base, with 17 bases separating them. The CDR3 runs 16 residues. In DNA form, the CDR3 reads TGTGCCAGCAGCGGACGCCGGGACAACAAGAACACTGAAGCTTTCTTT. Amino acids: CASSGRRDNKNTEAFF.

This rearrangement joins TRBV7-9 to TRBJ2-1, with TRBD2 as a possible D gene (5 bases). This CDR3 has 17 amino acids. V was shortened by 3 bases and J by 7 bases, with 22 bases between the two germline ends. Germline CDR1 and CDR2: SEHNR and FQNEAQ (reference sequence). CDR3 sequence: CASSFSWSRAVVNEQFF. CDR3 in DNA: TGTGCCAGCAGCTTTAGTTGGTCGCGGGCAGTAGTAAATGAGCAGTTCTTC.

This chain connects TRBV4-1 to TRBJ2-7; no clear D gene. Germline V lookup: CDR1 MGHRA, CDR2 YSYEKL. CDR3 length: 14 amino acids. V was cut by 1 base and J by 2 bases, with 9 bases left in between. The CDR3 protein is CASSQGLVPYEQYF. CDR3 in DNA: TGCGCCAGCAGCCAAGGACTCGTCCCCTACGAGCAGTACTTC.

The V gene is TRBV7-2, the J gene TRBJ2-7, with 7 bases that match TRBD2. CDR1 and CDR2 (germline): SGHTA, FQGNSA. The CDR3 is 15 amino acids. V shed 2 bases, J shed 3 bases, and the junction held 7 bases outside the gene matches. In nucleotides, the CDR3 is TGTGCCAGCAGCTTAAACCCTAGCGGTTTCTACGAGCAGTACTTC. Residues: CASSLNPSGFYEQYF.

J is TRBJ1-2 and V is TRBV11-2; TRBD1 agrees at 7 bases. With 2 bases clipped from V and 2 bases from J, the junction kept 17 bases outside the gene matches. CDR3 length: 19 residues. Germline V gives CDR1 SGHAT, CDR2 FQNNGV. The CDR3 bases are TGTGCCAGCAGCTTAATACCGCGGGGACAGCGCCGCCAAAACTATGGCTACACCTTC. Protein sequence: CASSLIPRGQRRQNYGYTF.

The chain uses TRBV5-1 and TRBJ2-5; D may match TRBD1 or TRBD2 (5 bases each). Germline V gives CDR1 SGHRS, CDR2 YFSETQ. The CDR3 is made up of 12 amino acids. V shed 0 bases and J shed 6 bases, with 6 bases lying between them. The CDR3 loop is CASSLEGQTQYF. CDR3 DNA sequence: TGCGCCAGCAGCTTGGAGGGACAGACCCAGTACTTC.

V is TRBV9 and J is TRBJ1-1, with D tentatively TRBD1 (5 bases). CDR1 and CDR2 (germline): SGDLS, YYNGEE. There are 15 residues in the CDR3. V was clipped by 4 bases and J by 4 bases, with 17 bases between them. DNA of the CDR3: TGTGCCAGCAGCTCAGACCCAGGGATTGGCACTGAAGCTTTCTTT. Translating gives CASSSDPGIGTEAFF.